Below are 26 T cell receptor beta chains sequenced from a single sample in a study of control samples from healthy donors and cancer patients. The repertoire was sequenced with immunoSEQ multiplex PCR; TCRdb's copy has only in-frame clones and lacks some. The repertoire has 110,000 to 150,000 clones, about 85% of them found once; the top ten carry around 8.2%. Sequencing used blood. The receptors here all came from a woman aged 25-40 years in good health.

The chain links TRBV29-1 to TRBJ1-1; TRBD1 might be the D (6 bases). The V gene lost 7 bases and the J gene lost 2 bases, with 23 bases spanning the gap. Germline CDR1 reads SQVTM; CDR2 reads ANQGSEA. The CDR3 consists of 16 residues. As DNA, the CDR3 is TGCAGCGCCCATGCACTTTATGGGGGGGCAAACACTGAAGCTTTCTTT. Translated, it gives CSAHALYGGANTEAFF.

The rearrangement uses TRBV11-3 and TRBJ2-7; TRBD2 is a possible D gene (6 bases). The CDR3 runs to 13 residues. Germline lookup yields CDR1 SGHNT and CDR2 YENEEA. Trimming stripped 2 bases from V and 3 bases from J, with 8 bases between. The CDR3 DNA reads TGTGCCAGCAGCTTATATAGCGGCTACGAGCAGTACTTC. Its protein is CASSLYSGYEQYF.

The chain is built from TRBV7-3 and TRBJ2-6; TRBD1 is a possible D gene (5 bases). The CDR3 spans 17 residues. Germline values: CDR1 SGHTA, CDR2 FQGTGA. Trimming stripped 5 bases from V and 3 bases from J, with 17 bases between. DNA for the CDR3: TGTGCCAGCAGCGACGTGGGTGGCAGGGTTGGGGCCAACGTCCTGACTTTC. Residues: CASSDVGGRVGANVLTF.

V is TRBV28 and J is TRBJ1-4; D is unresolved. CDR1 is MDHEN, CDR2 SYDVKM, per germline. V shed 2 bases and J shed 0 bases, with 16 bases lying between them. The CDR3 length is 18 residues. The CDR3 sequence: CASSLSRVTDTTNEKLFF. The DNA of the CDR3 is TGTGCCAGCAGTTTAAGTAGGGTTACAGATACAACTAATGAAAAACTGTTTTTT.

This rearrangement joins TRBV5-1 to TRBJ2-7; TRBD1 agrees at 8 bases. The length of the CDR3 is 13 residues. Trimming removed 4 bases from V and 3 bases from J; junction bases left unmatched: 3. Germline CDR1 and CDR2: SGHRS and YFSETQ. This CDR3 is CASSRTGNYEQYF. CDR3 nucleotides: TGCGCCAGCAGCCGGACAGGGAACTACGAGCAGTACTTC.

The rearrangement links TRBV18 to TRBJ1-1; D not certain. The germline V and J ends were trimmed by 6 bases and 0 bases, with 14 bases remaining between them. Germline CDR1 and CDR2: KGHSH and LQKENI. The CDR3 loop spans 15 amino acids. The CDR3 loop is CASSVETLMNTEAFF. The CDR3 region has the DNA TGTGCCAGCTCTGTCGAGACACTGATGAACACTGAAGCTTTCTTT.

The chain is built from TRBV27 and TRBJ1-2; TRBD1 aligns across 8 bases. V shed 5 bases and J 6 bases; nucleotides not matched to a gene: 11. The CDR3 is 15 amino acids. The V gene's germline CDR1 is MNHEY and CDR2 SMNVEV (reference sequence). CDR3 coding DNA: TGTGCCAGCAGTCCCCGGGACAGGCCCTTAAATGGCTACACCTTC. Protein product: CASSPRDRPLNGYTF.

V is TRBV3-1 (or the pseudogene TRBV3-2) and J is TRBJ1-2; 7 bases agree with TRBD1. Germline V gives CDR1 LGHDT, CDR2 YNNKEL (reference sequence). The CDR3 spans 13 residues. Germline trimming cut 6 bases from V and 6 bases from J; bases unmatched to any gene: 7. This chain's CDR3 is CASSRGTEHGYTF. The CDR3 DNA reads TGTGCCAGCAGTAGAGGGACAGAGCATGGCTACACCTTC.

The chain uses TRBV6-5 and TRBJ1-1; TRBD1 aligns across 7 bases. This CDR3 has 14 residues. The junction had 7 bases not matched to a gene; V was cut back by 2 bases and J by 7 bases. Germline CDR1 is MNHEY and CDR2 is SVGAGI. The CDR3, as DNA: TGTGCCAGCAGTTACAGGGGGCGCTTGGGTGAAGCTTTCTTT. Its protein is CASSYRGRLGEAFF.

The rearrangement links TRBV19 to TRBJ1-1, with TRBD1 as a possible D gene (5 bases). The V and J ends lost 3 bases and 6 bases respectively, with 14 bases between them. Germline V gene data show CDR1 as LNHDA and CDR2 as SQIVND (reference sequence). This CDR3 is 14 amino acids long. CDR3 amino acids: CASSIGGGPPEAFF. In DNA, the CDR3 is TGTGCCAGTAGTATTGGGGGAGGCCCTCCTGAAGCTTTCTTT.

The CDR3 DNA is TGTGCCAGCAGCTTAGATCCGCAGGGATGGACTGAAGCTTTCTTT. Its translation: CASSLDPQGWTEAFF. The rearrangement uses TRBV11-2 and TRBJ1-1; D might be TRBD1 (5 bases). The V and J ends lost 0 bases and 5 bases respectively, with 13 bases between them. The germline V gene encodes CDR1 SGHAT and CDR2 FQNNGV. The CDR3 length is 15 residues.

The rearrangement links TRBV5-1 to TRBJ2-1; TRBD2 aligns across 9 bases. The germline V gene encodes CDR1 SGHRS and CDR2 YFSETQ. V was pared by 4 bases and J by 5 bases, with 4 bases of the junction left unmatched. The CDR3 runs 14 residues. The CDR3 spells CASSGLAGNNEQFF. DNA of the CDR3: TGCGCCAGCAGCGGGCTAGCGGGAAACAATGAGCAGTTCTTC.

V is TRBV28 and J is TRBJ2-5; the D gene is possibly TRBD1 (5 bases). This CDR3 has 12 amino acids. The V gene lost 4 bases and the J gene lost 2 bases, with 5 bases spanning the gap. In germline, CDR1 is MDHEN, CDR2 SYDVKM. The CDR3 protein is CASSSGQETQYF. In DNA, the CDR3 is TGTGCCAGCAGTTCAGGGCAAGAGACCCAGTACTTC.

The genes are TRBV30 and TRBJ2-2; tentatively, D is TRBD2 (7 bases). V dropped 0 bases and J dropped 4 bases, with 12 bases sitting between them. Germline CDR1 and CDR2: GTSNPN and SVGIG (reference sequence). This CDR3 has 15 residues. In DNA form, the CDR3 reads TGTGCCTGGAGTGTCGGGGGGCCGACCACCGGGGAGCTGTTTTTT. Its translation: CAWSVGGPTTGELFF.

This clone was observed once. Here the CDR3 DNA reads TGCGCCAGCAGCTTGGGGAGCTATGGCTACACCTTC. This codes for CASSLGSYGYTF. V gene TRBV5-1 combines with J gene TRBJ1-2; D uncertain. The CDR3 has 12 amino acids. V lost 0 bases and J lost 4, with 4 bases in between. Looked up from germline, CDR1 is SGHRS and CDR2 is YFSETQ.

The V call is TRBV2, the J call TRBJ1-1; D is undetermined. V dropped 3 bases and J dropped 8 bases, with 10 bases sitting between them. CDR1 and CDR2 (germline): SNHLY, FYNNEI. This CDR3 has 12 amino acids. CDR3 bases: TGTGCCAGCAGTGATACTGGCCCCGAAGCTTTCTTT. Its translation is CASSDTGPEAFF. Variable domain in full (rest from reference TRBV2 and TRBJ1-1): EPEVTQTPSHQVTQMGQEVILRCVPISNHLYFYWYRQILGQKVEFLVSFYNNEISEKSEIFDDQFSVERPDGSNFTLKIRSTKLEDSAMYFCASSDTGPEAFFGQGTRLTVV.

This chain's CDR3 is CSASTPRFGDFSGYTF. CDR3 bases: TGCAGTGCTAGTACTCCCCGATTTGGGGACTTCTCTGGCTACACCTTC. The V and J genes are TRBV20-1 and TRBJ1-2; the D gene is possibly TRBD1 (5 bases). Between the trimmed V and J ends, which lost 3 bases and 7 bases, there was a span of 24 bases. Germline CDR1 and CDR2: DFQATT and SNEGSKA (reference sequence). This CDR3 contains 16 residues.

V and J are TRBV20-1 and TRBJ1-6; the D is unclear. V gave up 5 bases and J gave up 10 bases, with 15 bases separating them. Germline V gene sequence: CDR1 DFQATT, CDR2 SNEGSKA (reference sequence). The CDR3 contains 13 residues. The CDR3 DNA is TGCAGTGCTGGTGCGGGAAAAGGGTCACCCCTCCACTTT. This encodes CSAGAGKGSPLHF.

The table lists this clone with a count of one. The rearrangement links TRBV3-1 (or the pseudogene TRBV3-2) to TRBJ2-7, with D unclear. The V gene's germline CDR1 is LGHDT and CDR2 YNNKEL (reference sequence). Trimming took off 1 base at V and 1 base at J, with 8 bases between the two ends. The CDR3 totals 14 residues. CDR3: CASSQGGNSYEQYF. The CDR3 bases are TGTGCCAGCAGCCAAGGTGGCAATTCCTACGAGCAGTACTTC.

V usage is TRBV19 and J usage is TRBJ1-5; 9 bases are shared with TRBD1. The CDR3 contains 14 residues. CDR1 LNHDA and CDR2 SQIVND come from the germline V gene (reference sequence). J was trimmed by 7 bases and V by 6 bases; bases with no gene match: 7. The CDR3 region is CASSPTGGGQPQHF. Written as DNA, the CDR3 is TGTGCCAGTAGCCCCACAGGGGGCGGCCAGCCCCAGCATTTT.

DNA for the CDR3: TGCAGCGTCCCCCCCTCGGGGGGCAGATCTGGCTACACCTTC. Translation gives CSVPPSGGRSGYTF. The chain combines TRBV29-1 with TRBJ1-2; the D gene is possibly TRBD1 (6 bases). The length of the CDR3 is 14 residues. The V and J ends lost 6 bases and 7 bases respectively, with 21 bases between them. Germline CDR1 and CDR2: SQVTM and ANQGSEA.

The rearrangement links TRBV19 to TRBJ1-3; D gene uncertain. The CDR3 is 13 residues long. The V end lost 7 bases, the J end lost 2 bases, and 9 bases lay between the germline ends. Germline V gene sequence: CDR1 LNHDA, CDR2 SQIVND (reference sequence). The CDR3 here is CASMWAAGNTIYF. CDR3 coding DNA: TGTGCCAGTATGTGGGCGGCTGGAAACACCATATATTTT.

The J gene is TRBJ2-1, the V gene TRBV5-4; 9 nucleotides match TRBD2. CDR3 size: 15 residues. The junction had 6 bases not matched to a gene; V was cut back by 1 base and J by 7 bases. The germline CDR1 and CDR2 sequences are SGHNT and YYREEE (reference sequence). The CDR3 region is CASSLSGRRGNEQFF. CDR3 nucleotides: TGTGCCAGCAGCTTGAGCGGGAGGAGGGGGAATGAGCAGTTCTTC.

This clone has more than one count but fewer than ten. This sequence joins TRBV2 and TRBJ2-1; 14 bases agree with TRBD2. Germline CDR1 is SNHLY and CDR2 is FYNNEI. Germline trimming cut 10 bases from V and 6 bases from J; bases unmatched to any gene: 17. CDR3 length equals 18 residues. CDR3 DNA sequence: TGTGCCAACACCCGTTCAATAACCGGGACTAGCGGGAGCAATGAGCAGTTCTTC. Amino acid sequence: CANTRSITGTSGSNEQFF. Supplemented by reference TRBV2 and TRBJ2-1, the full variable domain reads EPEVTQTPSHQVTQMGQEVILRCVPISNHLYFYWYRQILGQKVEFLVSFYNNEISEKSEIFDDQFSVERPDGSNFTLKIRSTKLEDSAMYFCANTRSITGTSGSNEQFFGPGTRLTVL.

This sequence joins TRBV7-2 and TRBJ2-3; TRBD2 is a possible D gene (6 bases). Germline CDR1 is SGHTA and CDR2 is FQGNSA. V was cut by 0 bases and J by 6 bases, with 10 bases left in between. This CDR3 has 14 amino acids. CDR3 nucleotides: TGTGCCAGCAGCTTAGCGGGAGGTAGGGATACGCAGTATTTT. This gives the protein CASSLAGGRDTQYF.

The rearrangement links TRBV28 to TRBJ2-7, with D unresolved. This CDR3 region has 11 residues. The V and J ends lost 3 bases and 4 bases respectively, with 4 bases between them. Germline CDR1 MDHEN, CDR2 SYDVKM. The DNA of the CDR3 is TGTGCCAGCAGTTTTTCATACGAGCAGTACTTC. Translation gives CASSFSYEQYF.